Below, one T cell receptor beta chain is given with its context. Its antigen is currently unknown. At one boundary the junction diverges from the germline segment, which might be a read error. This specimen comes from a study of metastatic and nonmetastatic thyroid tumors. Study results and limitations: Reported TCR beta diversity, measured in blood and tumor, was significantly higher for malignant thyroid tumors than for benign nodules.

The CDR3 runs to 15 residues. Germline-derived CDR1 and CDR2 are DFQATT and SNEGSKA (reference sequence). Patients had received no treatment of any kind before thyroid surgery. Per the study methods: The authors used CDR3 differences across clinicopathological groups to build a distant-metastasis classifier for papillary thyroid cancer. TCRdb re-called the PCR reads with MiXCR. The V and J calls follow TCRdb's processing rather than the paper's. The table has some 52,000 clones, roughly a sixth seen once. V and J are TRBV20-1 and TRBJ1-5; 11 bases match TRBD1. This sequence was found in a female donor with papillary thyroid cancer or a benign thyroid nodule (not recorded which). Some clones in this sample may be carry-over from other donors' samples. The sequencing sample was made of blood. The CDR3 DNA is TGCATTGCTAGAGCCGGACAGGGGGCCTATCAGTCCCAGCATTTT. Protein sequence: CIARAGQGAYQSQHF.